Listed here are 10 T cell receptor beta chains from one sample, sequenced in a study of OX40 agonist ivuxolimab in advanced cancers. TCRdb keeps only in-frame clones here, not all; method: immunoSEQ multiplex PCR. The table has 55,000 to 65,000 clones, around nine tenths seen once. The sequencing here drew on CD4+ or CD8+ T cells sorted from blood, taken in a trial of the OX40 agonist ivuxolimab. These receptors all stem from an adult with an advanced solid tumor such as melanoma, head and neck, liver or kidney cancer.

This clone was found once. The CDR3 reads CSVRKDKNTEAFF. The DNA for the CDR3 is TGCAGCGTACGTAAGGACAAGAACACTGAAGCTTTCTTT. This chain joins TRBV29-1 and TRBJ1-1, with D possibly being TRBD1 (5 bases). The germline gives CDR1 SQVTM, CDR2 ANQGSEA. The CDR3 is 13 amino acids. V was shortened by 6 bases and J by 1 base, with 12 bases between the two germline ends.

This rearrangement joins TRBV7-9 to TRBJ1-5; 7 bases fit TRBD1. Germline CDR1 reads SEHNR; CDR2 reads FQNEAQ (reference sequence). The CDR3 length is 18 residues. The trim removed 4 bases at V and 9 bases at J, leaving 21 bases unmatched. In nucleotides, the CDR3 is TGTGCCAGCAGCTCCCCGCCCGGACAGGTCGGGGCAGGGGGGCCCCAGCATTTT. Translated: CASSSPPGQVGAGGPQHF. The full variable domain, its missing parts supplied by reference TRBV7-9 and TRBJ1-5, is DTGVSQNPRHKITKRGQNVTFRCDPISEHNRLYWYRQTLGQGPEFLTYFQNEAQLEKSRLLSDRFSAERPKGSFSTLEIQRTEQGDSAMYLCASSSPPGQVGAGGPQHFGDGTRLSIL.

The rearrangement uses TRBV6-5 and TRBJ1-2; D ambiguous. CDR1 MNHEY and CDR2 SVGAGI come from the germline V gene. CDR3 size: 14 residues. The ends were cut back, 6 bases at V and 0 bases at J, with 11 bases in the middle. DNA for the CDR3: TGTGCCAGCAGCCCTGACATGGCTAACTATGGCTACACCTTC. As protein: CASSPDMANYGYTF.

This clone was seen only once. This chain connects TRBV10-3 to TRBJ2-3, with TRBD1 matching over 10 bases. Trimming removed 10 bases from V and 3 bases from J; junction bases left unmatched: 4. Looked up from germline, CDR1 is ENHRY and CDR2 is SYGVKD. This CDR3 is 13 amino acids long. The CDR3 DNA reads TGTGCCAGCTGGACAGGGGGGACAGATACGCAGTATTTT. Protein sequence: CASWTGGTDTQYF.

This chain uses TRBV5-1 with TRBJ2-7; D gene unclear. The CDR3 totals 15 residues. V lost 1 base to trimming and J lost 0 bases, with 11 bases between them. Germline CDR1 and CDR2: SGHRS and YFSETQ. Written as DNA, the CDR3 is TGCGCCAGCAGCTTGCTCGGCACGAGCTCCTACGAGCAGTACTTC. Residues: CASSLLGTSSYEQYF. The variable domain in full, completed from reference TRBV5-1 and TRBJ2-7, reads KAGVTQTPRYLIKTRGQQVTLSCSPISGHRSVSWYQQTPGQGLQFLFEYFSETQRNKGNFPGRFSGRQFSNSRSEMNVSTLELGDSALYLCASSLLGTSSYEQYFGPGTRLTVT.

The J gene is TRBJ1-1, the V gene TRBV5-1, with D unresolved. This CDR3 has 15 residues. Trimming pared 1 base from V and 0 bases from J, leaving 10 bases between. Germline lookup yields CDR1 SGHRS and CDR2 YFSETQ. CDR3 sequence: CASSLSGTLNTEAFF. The CDR3 DNA reads as TGCGCCAGCAGCTTGAGCGGCACCTTGAACACTGAAGCTTTCTTT.

The chain has TRBV11-2 and TRBJ1-2; D ambiguous. The germline gives CDR1 SGHAT, CDR2 FQNNGV. The CDR3 spans 15 residues. V dropped 5 bases and J dropped 5 bases, with 18 bases sitting between them. In nucleotides, the CDR3 is TGTGCCAGCAGCCTAGGGCCCACCATAGCATATGGCTACACCTTC. Protein sequence: CASSLGPTIAYGYTF. The full variable domain, completed using reference TRBV11-2 and TRBJ1-2, is EAGVAQSPRYKIIEKRQSVAFWCNPISGHATLYWYQQILGQGPKLLIQFQNNGVVDDSQLPKDRFSAERLKGVDSTLKIQPAKLEDSAVYLCASSLGPTIAYGYTFGSGTRLTVV.

Comments on this clone: A junction end diverges from the germline sequence, so it may reflect a read error. J is TRBJ2-5 and V is TRBV9, with D possibly being TRBD1 or TRBD2 (5 bases each). The CDR3 runs 14 residues. CDR1 SGDLS and CDR2 YYNGEE come from the germline V gene. Here the CDR3 reads CASSAPGPKEAQYF. DNA of the CDR3: TGTGCCAGCAGCGCCCCGGGACCAAAAGAGGCCCAGTACTTC.

This clone was detected a few times. The chain carries TRBV10-3 and TRBJ2-1; TRBD2 matches at 12 bases. Germline loops: CDR1 ENHRY, CDR2 SYGVKD. Germline trimming cut 6 bases from V and 10 bases from J; bases unmatched to any gene: 13. CDR3 length: 16 residues. CDR3 DNA: TGTGCCATCAGCCTCTCCTCTAGCGGGGGGGTAAGGGAGCAGTTCTTC. Its protein product is CAISLSSSGGVREQFF.

The chain recombines TRBV4-3 with TRBJ2-4; D is unclear. Trimming took 1 base from V and 6 from J, leaving 10 bases between them. The CDR3 runs 14 residues. Germline V gene sequence: CDR1 LGHNA, CDR2 YSLEER. The CDR3 DNA reads as TGCGCCAGCAGCCAAGCAATCGGCCTAAACATTCAGTACTTC. This encodes CASSQAIGLNIQYF.